Here is one TCR beta chain with its context. No cognate antigen has been identified for it. Nothing much larger sits one base from this clone, and base qualities are not available. TCRbeta CDR3 regions were amplified from genomic DNA using the immunoSEQ Assay, a bias-controlled multiplex PCR. The published analysis was carried out like this. Nucleated cell counts per sample were estimated from amplification of reference gene primers within the assay. To quantify the absolute abundance of each unique TCRbeta CDR3 rearrangement, sequence reads were collapsed and filtered. For each sample, productive Simpson clonality was calculated as the square root of Simpson's diversity index across productive rearrangements. TCRdb took over this immuneACCESS table, retaining in-frame rearrangements with V and J assigned. Such tables are incomplete; in checked studies, under half of the missing clones stem from an unresolved V gene, and the remainder is unexplained. The V and J calls and clone size are taken from that table; D and trimming were inferred from the DNA. The sample table shows a few hundred thousand clones, and 85% to 90% are seen once. Around 1.1% of the sample lies in the top ten.

This entry is derived from a study of blood T cell repertoires in COVID-19 (dated by TCRdb to about 2020). About the study as a whole: Samples from collaborators originated in the United States, Italy and Spain and spanned both the acute and convalescent phases of COVID-19. The prospective study material was composed of cDNA or gDNA derived from T cells, B-cell-depleted T cells, or PBMCs. Subjects who had been exposed to COVID-19, were actively infected with it, or had recovered from it provided the deeply sampled blood TCRbeta repertoires that made up the dataset. The repertoires were released in a freely available public database meant as a resource for research on the immune response to SARS-CoV-2. Samples were obtained from the ongoing ImmuneRACE study (first 160 participants) and from over a thousand subjects provided by 6 global collaborators. The sample metadata nearly always contained a de-identified subject ID, COVID-19 status, age in years and sex. Where available, HLA class I and class II types were obtained from metadata supplied by the sample provider rather than from assay-based typing. Broader findings and caveats from the paper: The amount of clinical and demographic metadata varied by source and participant and was provided uncurated.

Participants in the prospective study were enrolled through a virtual design, were aged roughly 18 to 100 years, and lived in approximately 25 United States geographic areas. In the prospective study, cohorts were assigned on the basis of participant-reported clinical history obtained from a screening survey and a study questionnaire. ImmuneRACE Cohort 3 recovered participants were defined by two consecutive negative NP/OP PCR tests, healthcare professional clearance, or symptom resolution. In the prospective study, mobile phlebotomists collected whole blood, serum and a nasopharyngeal or oropharyngeal swab from each participant. Participants in the prospective study had the option to provide additional blood draws and questionnaires over an approximately two-month period. Blood samples from the prospective study were shipped frozen or at room temperature prior to DNA extraction. CDR1 and CDR2 are read off the germline V gene as MDHEN and SYDVKM. V ends up 7 bases short and J 4 bases short, with an unmatched junction base count of 8. The CDR3 has 15 amino acids, counting the end cysteine and phenylalanine. This entry keeps only the CDR3 DNA: 45 bases, framed from base 1.

The sequencing input was PBMCs or T cells enriched from blood (not recorded which). The chain links TRBV28 with TRBJ2-3; TRBD1 lines up with 10 middle nucleotides. This sequence originates from a man younger than 40 who had recovered from COVID-19. Here is the DNA: TGTGCCAGCAACCCGGGACAGGGGTTGTCAGATACGCAGTATTTT. It translates as CASNPGQGLSDTQYF. The entire variable domain, with the stretches around the CDR3 drawn from the reference TRBV28 and TRBJ2-3 proteins, is DVKVTQSSRYLVKRTGEKVFLECVQDMDHENMFWYRQDPGLGLRLIYFSYDVKMKEKGDIPEGYSVSREKKERFSLILESASTNQTSMYLCASNPGQGLSDTQYFGPGTRLTVL.